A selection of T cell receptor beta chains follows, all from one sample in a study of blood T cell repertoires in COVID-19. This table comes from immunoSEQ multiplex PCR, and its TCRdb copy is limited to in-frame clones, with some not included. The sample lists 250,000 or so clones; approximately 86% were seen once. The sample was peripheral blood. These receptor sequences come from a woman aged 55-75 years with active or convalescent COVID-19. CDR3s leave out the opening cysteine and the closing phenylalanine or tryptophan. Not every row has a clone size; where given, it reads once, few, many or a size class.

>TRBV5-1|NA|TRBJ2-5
ASSLGQGGGQY
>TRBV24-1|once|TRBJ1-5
ATSATGGSQPQH
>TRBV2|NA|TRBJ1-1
ASRNWGVMNTEAF
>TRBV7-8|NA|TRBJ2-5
ASSLLGLAGQETQY
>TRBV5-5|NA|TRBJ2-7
ASSFGTGAYEQY
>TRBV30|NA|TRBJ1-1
ACEEGDTEAF
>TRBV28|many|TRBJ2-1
ASSTQNNEQF
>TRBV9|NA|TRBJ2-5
ASSVGLVETQY
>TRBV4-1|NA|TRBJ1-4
ASSQGGQGGIVANEKLF
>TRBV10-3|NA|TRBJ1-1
ASRQGATEAF
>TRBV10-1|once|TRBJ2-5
ASSDRTGVGETQY
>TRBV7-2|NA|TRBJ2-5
ASSFSWDRAQETQY
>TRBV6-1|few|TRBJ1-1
ASSERRGIGSTEAF
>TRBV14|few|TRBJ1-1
ASSQDVGGDTEAF
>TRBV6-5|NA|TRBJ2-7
ASSRDRVSYEQY
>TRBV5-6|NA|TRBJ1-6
ASSPAGGSSYNSPLH
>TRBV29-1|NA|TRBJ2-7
SVGVSGDYEQY
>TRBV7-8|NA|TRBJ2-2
ASSADRTNTGELF
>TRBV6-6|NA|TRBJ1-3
ASRPQGAGNTIY
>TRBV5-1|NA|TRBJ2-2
ASSLSAGGPGTGELF
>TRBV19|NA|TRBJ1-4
ASSPSGTGGHEKLF
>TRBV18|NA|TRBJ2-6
ASSVSGANVLT
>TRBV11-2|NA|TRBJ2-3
ASSRAGGLADTQY
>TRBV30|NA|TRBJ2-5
AWSVQVVSPETQY
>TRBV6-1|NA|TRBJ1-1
ASSEGGGATF
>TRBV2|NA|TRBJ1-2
ASSEGPGTGGVYYGYT
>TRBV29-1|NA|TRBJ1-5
SVSLGTYQPQH
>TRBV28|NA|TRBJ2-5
ASSTHLGSGGSFQETQY
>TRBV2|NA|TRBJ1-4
ASAQAGGATNEKLF
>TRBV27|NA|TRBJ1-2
ASSFSTGNSNGYT
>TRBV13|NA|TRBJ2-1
ASSLGLAAGYNEQF
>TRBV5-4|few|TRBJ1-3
ASSLGQPRGNTIY
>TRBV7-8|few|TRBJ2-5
ASGPRLAGAWETQY
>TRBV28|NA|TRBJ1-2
ASRAMGGYYGYT
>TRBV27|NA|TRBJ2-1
ASRPSAGSYNEQF
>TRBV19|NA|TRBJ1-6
ASSIVSQGIGSPLH
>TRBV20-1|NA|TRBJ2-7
SASGTATYEQY
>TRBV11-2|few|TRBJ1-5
ASSSFLRDRVRNQPQH
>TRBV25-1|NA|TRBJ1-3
ASSEFQGYSGNTIY
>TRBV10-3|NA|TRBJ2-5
AIRQGTSGGASETQY
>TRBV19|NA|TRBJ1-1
ASSISGGLTEAF
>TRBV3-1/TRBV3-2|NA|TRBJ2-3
ASSQGLRRFTDTQY
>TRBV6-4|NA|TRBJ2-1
ATSRSSYNEQF
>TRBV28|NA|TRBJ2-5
ASNPSGIQETQY
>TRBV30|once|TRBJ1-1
AWSPGQGNTEAF
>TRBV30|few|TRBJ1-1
AWSGRLGAF
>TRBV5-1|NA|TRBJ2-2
ASSLEPPNTGELF
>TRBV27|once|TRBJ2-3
ASSLFGGGAAEDTQY
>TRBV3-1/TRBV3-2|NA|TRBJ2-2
ASSPLGLAGRTGELF
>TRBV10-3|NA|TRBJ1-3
AIRGGSGNTIY
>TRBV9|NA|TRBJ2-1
ASSKRLASRYNEQF
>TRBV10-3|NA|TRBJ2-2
AISESGGTTGELF
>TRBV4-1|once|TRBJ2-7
ASSQEPFRDTYEQY
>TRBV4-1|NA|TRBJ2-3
ASSQLAGGDTQY
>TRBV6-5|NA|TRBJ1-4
ASSYVVGEKLF
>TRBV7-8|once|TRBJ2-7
ASSLVVLAGEQY
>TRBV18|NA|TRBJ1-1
ASSLQGIGTEAF